This passage covers 26 T cell receptor beta chains from one sample sequenced in a study of cytomegalovirus exposure and HLA in healthy donors. With 60 Vbeta and 13 Jbeta primers, the PCR was carried out. Assay: immunoSEQ multiplex PCR; the TCRdb copy retains only in-frame clones and omits some. The repertoire includes more than 150,000 clones, 80% to 85% of them detected once, and about 6% sits in the top ten. The specimen was PBMCs. These receptors originate from a man aged 40-49 years in good health and CMV-seropositive.

The chain uses TRBV18 and TRBJ2-5; 11 bases fit TRBD2. The V gene's germline CDR1 is KGHSH and CDR2 LQKENI. This CDR3 region has 17 residues. J was trimmed by 5 bases and V by 0 bases; bases with no gene match: 8. This chain's CDR3 is CASSPPVAGGPSETQYF. The CDR3 coding sequence is TGTGCCAGCTCACCACCGGTAGCGGGGGGGCCGAGTGAGACCCAGTACTTC.

This chain uses TRBV6-5 with TRBJ2-5; TRBD1 might be the D (6 bases). The DNA end is a closer match to TRBJ2-7, so the J assignment may be wrong. Germline V gene data show CDR1 as MNHEY and CDR2 as SVGAGI. The CDR3 contains 13 residues. The CDR3 loop is CASSYGQSSEQYF. The CDR3 DNA sequence: TGTGCCAGCAGTTATGGACAGTCGAGCGAGCAGTACTTC.

The V gene is TRBV21-1, the J gene TRBJ2-7; the D segment call TRBD2 is taken from the table without a DNA check. TRBV21-1 is deemed a pseudogene. This CDR3 has 17 residues. The CDR3 sequence is CASSRSGRRTRVAEQYF. The CDR3 DNA reads TGTGCCAGCAGCAGATCAGGGCGACGGACTAGAGTTGCCGAGCAGTACTTC.

This chain connects TRBV4-1 to TRBJ2-4; maybe TRBD1 (5 bases). The germline V gene has CDR1 MGHRA and CDR2 YSYEKL. Deletions cut 1 base from V and 7 bases from J, with 11 bases between. This CDR3 is 14 amino acids long. CDR3 residues: CASSQARTSNIQYF. As DNA, the CDR3 is TGCGCCAGCAGCCAAGCCCGGACATCGAACATTCAGTACTTC.

This chain joins TRBV15 and TRBJ2-3; TRBD2 aligns across 13 bases. In germline, CDR1 is LNHNV, CDR2 YYDKDF (reference sequence). The CDR3 sequence is 19 residues long. V dropped 5 bases and J dropped 0; count of bases not matched to a gene: 11. The CDR3 sequence: CATSGHATSGGASTDTQYF. CDR3 nucleotides: TGTGCCACCAGCGGACATGCTACTAGCGGGGGGGCGAGCACAGATACGCAGTATTTT.

In this sample, this clone turned up once. The genes are TRBV10-3 and TRBJ1-3; 9 bases fit TRBD1. V dropped 10 bases and J dropped 3; count of bases not matched to a gene: 7. In germline, CDR1 is ENHRY, CDR2 SYGVKD. The CDR3 has 14 amino acids. The CDR3 loop is CATWDRDSGNTIYF. The CDR3, as DNA: TGTGCCACTTGGGACAGGGATAGTGGAAACACCATATATTTT.

The chain carries TRBV28 and TRBJ2-7, with TRBD1 as a possible D gene (6 bases). Germline V gene sequence: CDR1 MDHEN, CDR2 SYDVKM. V was pared by 8 bases and J by 2 bases, with 13 bases between. This CDR3 region has 13 residues. CDR3: CASAPTGPYEQYF. As DNA, the CDR3 is TGTGCCAGCGCGCCTACAGGGCCCTACGAGCAGTACTTC.

The chain combines TRBV5-6 with TRBJ2-3; 12 nucleotides line up with TRBD1. The CDR3 has 15 amino acids. Trimming cost V 4 bases and J 5 bases; bases outside gene matches: 5. Germline V gene lookup returns CDR1 SGHDT and CDR2 YYEEEE. The CDR3 nucleotides read TGTGCCAGCAGCCACGGGACAGGGGGCGTAGATACGCAGTATTTT. It is translated as CASSHGTGGVDTQYF.

The sample holds a few counts of this clone. The rearrangement links TRBV18 to TRBJ1-3; D gene unclear. Germline-derived CDR1 and CDR2 are KGHSH and LQKENI. Trimming stripped 2 bases from V and 0 bases from J, with 8 bases between. CDR3 length: 15 residues. The CDR3 sequence: CASSPVAVSGNTIYF. The CDR3 bases are TGTGCCAGCTCACCAGTGGCAGTCTCTGGAAACACCATATATTTT.

The chain joins TRBV6-5 to TRBJ2-7; TRBD1 matches 10 bases. Germline-derived CDR1 and CDR2 are MNHEY and SVGAGI. With V trimmed by 3 bases and J by 4 bases, 3 bases remained unmatched. The CDR3 covers 14 residues. The chain's CDR3 is CASSYGGQGYEQYF. CDR3 DNA: TGTGCCAGCAGTTATGGGGGACAGGGGTACGAGCAGTACTTC.

The rearrangement joins TRBV10-3 to TRBJ2-7; 8 bases fit TRBD1. The CDR3 consists of 14 residues. V lost 2 bases to trimming and J lost 7 bases; unmatched junction nucleotides: 7. Germline CDR1 and CDR2: ENHRY and SYGVKD. The CDR3 sequence: CAISETGQGGEQYF. CDR3 nucleotide sequence: TGTGCCATCAGTGAGACTGGACAGGGTGGGGAGCAGTACTTC.

The chain combines TRBV7-9 with TRBJ2-3, with D hard to call. CDR1 and CDR2 from the germline V gene are SEHNR and FQNEAQ (reference sequence). The CDR3 sequence is 14 residues long. V lost 1 base and J 2 bases, leaving 7 bases between the germline ends. CDR3 DNA sequence: TGTGCCAGCAGCTTAGAAACAACCACAGATACGCAGTATTTT. This translates into CASSLETTTDTQYF.

This clone was counted once. The chain recombines TRBV27 with TRBJ2-7; 12 nucleotides match TRBD2. With V trimmed by 3 bases and J by 4 bases, 4 bases remained unmatched. Germline values: CDR1 MNHEY, CDR2 SMNVEV (reference sequence). The length of the CDR3 is 15 residues. The CDR3 nucleotides read TGTGCCAGCAGTTTGCTAGCGGGGGGGCTTTACGAGCAGTACTTC. Protein product: CASSLLAGGLYEQYF.

The chain uses TRBV5-1 and TRBJ2-5; D not resolved. This CDR3 is built from 13 residues. The germline V and J ends were trimmed by 7 bases and 3 bases, with 13 bases remaining between them. Germline V gene lookup returns CDR1 SGHRS and CDR2 YFSETQ. Written as DNA, the CDR3 is TGCGCCAGCGCCCCTCTAGGCGAAGAGACCCAGTACTTC. It codes for CASAPLGEETQYF.

The rearrangement joins TRBV29-1 to TRBJ1-2; D gene unclear. V lost 3 bases to trimming and J lost 5 bases, with 10 bases between them. CDR1 and CDR2 from the germline V gene are SQVTM and ANQGSEA. There are 12 residues in the CDR3. CDR3 in amino acids: CSVDEGLYGYTF. CDR3 sequence (DNA): TGCAGCGTTGACGAAGGACTATATGGCTACACCTTC.

The V and J genes are TRBV5-4 and TRBJ2-7, with D maybe TRBD1 (5 bases). The CDR3 has 13 amino acids. V lost 3 bases and J lost 0, with 7 bases in between. CDR1 SGHNT and CDR2 YYREEE come from the germline V gene (reference sequence). This chain's CDR3 is CASSSTASYEQYF. In nucleotides, the CDR3 is TGTGCCAGCAGCTCGACAGCCTCCTACGAGCAGTACTTC.

The chain carries TRBV19 and TRBJ2-7, with TRBD1 matching over 7 bases. CDR1 and CDR2 (germline): LNHDA, SQIVND (reference sequence). The CDR3 is 14 residues long. Trimming removed 5 bases from V and 0 bases from J; junction bases left unmatched: 4. The CDR3 coding sequence is TGTGCCAGTAGTTCTTACAGGGGCTCCTACGAGCAGTACTTC. It encodes CASSSYRGSYEQYF.

This clone came up once. The CDR3 here is CASSLDRAASISGANVLTF. In DNA form, the CDR3 reads TGTGCCAGCAGCTTGGACAGGGCTGCTTCCATCTCTGGGGCCAACGTCCTGACTTTC. This sequence joins TRBV7-2 and TRBJ2-6; TRBD1 matches 8 bases. The CDR3 is 19 residues long. Germline V gives CDR1 SGHTA, CDR2 FQGNSA. V was clipped by 3 bases and J by 0 bases; unmatched bases: 10. Combining the CDR3 with reference TRBV7-2 and TRBJ2-6 gives the whole variable domain GAGVSQSPSNKVTEKGKDVELRCDPISGHTALYWYRQSLGQGLEFLIYFQGNSAPDKSGLPSDRFSAERTGGSVSTLTIQRTQQEDSAVYLCASSLDRAASISGANVLTFGAGSRLTVL.

The chain recombines TRBV9 with TRBJ1-2; D is undetermined. The CDR3 is made up of 14 amino acids. Germline V lookup: CDR1 SGDLS, CDR2 YYNGEE. Between the trimmed V and J ends, which lost 4 bases and 3 bases, there was a span of 13 bases. CDR3 loop: CASSYGDRDYGYTF. DNA of the CDR3: TGTGCCAGCAGCTACGGGGATCGCGACTATGGCTACACCTTC.

The chain uses TRBV2 and TRBJ1-2, with 11 bases lining up with TRBD1. The CDR3 loop spans 16 amino acids. V dropped 1 base and J dropped 5; count of bases not matched to a gene: 6. Germline values: CDR1 SNHLY, CDR2 FYNNEI. The DNA for the CDR3 is TGTGCCAGCAGTGAAGTTGGACAGGGGGCAATATATGGCTACACCTTC. Protein product: CASSEVGQGAIYGYTF.

The chain couples TRBV29-1 to TRBJ2-2, with TRBD2 matching over 7 bases. This CDR3 is built from 14 residues. The ends lost 4 bases at V and 2 bases at J; junction bases unmatched: 4. Germline V gene sequence: CDR1 SQVTM, CDR2 ANQGSEA. CDR3 region: CSVGPSGNTGELFF. The CDR3 DNA sequence: TGCAGCGTTGGGCCTAGCGGAAACACCGGGGAGCTGTTTTTT.

The CDR3: CASSLRTGRFNEQFF. The CDR3 nucleotides read TGTGCCAGCAGCTTAAGGACAGGGAGATTCAATGAGCAGTTCTTC. This rearrangement joins TRBV7-3 to TRBJ2-1; 8 bases fit TRBD1. Germline assignment: CDR1 SGHTA and CDR2 FQGTGA. The CDR3 covers 15 residues. V shed 1 base, J shed 6 bases, and the junction held 5 bases outside the gene matches.

The CDR3 protein is CASSSRGGHDTGELFF. CDR3 bases: TGTGCCAGCAGTTCCCGGGGGGGCCACGACACCGGGGAGCTGTTTTTT. The J gene is TRBJ2-2, the V gene TRBV28, with 8 positions matching TRBD2. The V and J ends lost 4 bases and 3 bases, in that order; junction bases with no gene match: 7. This CDR3 comprises 16 residues. The germline V gene has CDR1 MDHEN and CDR2 SYDVKM.

This rearrangement joins TRBV4-2 to TRBJ1-1, with no clear D. V was clipped by 0 bases and J by 6 bases, with 11 bases between them. The germline CDR1 and CDR2 sequences are LGHNA and YNFKEQ. The CDR3 covers 14 residues. As DNA, the CDR3 is TGTGCCAGCAGCCAAGATCTGGGAGTCCCTGAAGCTTTCTTT. Its protein product is CASSQDLGVPEAFF.

The chain uses TRBV7-2 and TRBJ2-3; 11 bases are a match to TRBD2. The ends lost 1 base at V and 4 bases at J; junction bases unmatched: 1. The CDR3 contains 15 residues. The germline gives CDR1 SGHTA, CDR2 FQGNSA. The CDR3 DNA reads as TGTGCCAGCAGCTTAGGGACTAGCGGGTCAGATACGCAGTATTTT. Translated, it gives CASSLGTSGSDTQYF.

Written as DNA, the CDR3 is TGTGCCAGCAGCCAAATTGGGGCAGGGGACCATGGCTACACCTTC. Translation: CASSQIGAGDHGYTF. The gene calls are TRBV28 and TRBJ1-2; tentatively, D is TRBD1 (6 bases). The germline gives CDR1 MDHEN, CDR2 SYDVKM. V was cut by 6 bases and J by 6 bases, with 20 bases left in between. The CDR3 sequence is 15 residues long.